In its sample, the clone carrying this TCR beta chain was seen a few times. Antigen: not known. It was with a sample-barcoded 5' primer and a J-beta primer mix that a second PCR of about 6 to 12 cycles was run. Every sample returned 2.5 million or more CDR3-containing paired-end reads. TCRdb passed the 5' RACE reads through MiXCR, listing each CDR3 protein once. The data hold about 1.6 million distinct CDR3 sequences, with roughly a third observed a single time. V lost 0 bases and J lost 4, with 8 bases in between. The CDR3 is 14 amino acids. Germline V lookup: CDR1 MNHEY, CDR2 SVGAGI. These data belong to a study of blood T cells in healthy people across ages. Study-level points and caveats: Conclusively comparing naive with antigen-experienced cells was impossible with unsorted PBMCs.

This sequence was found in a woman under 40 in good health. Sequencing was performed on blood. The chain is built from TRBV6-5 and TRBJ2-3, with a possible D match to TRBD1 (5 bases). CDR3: CASSYSPRADTQYF. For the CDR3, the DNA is TGTGCCAGCAGTTACTCCCCCAGGGCAGATACGCAGTATTTT.